This TCR beta chain was identified in a study of blood T cell repertoires in COVID-19. Study context: The samples span acute and convalescent COVID-19 from the United States, Italy and Spain. Nucleic acid was either cDNA or gDNA, and it came from T cells, B-cell-depleted T cells, or PBMCs.

In the source study's methods: The assay estimated nucleated cells by amplifying reference gene primers. Clones were sequenced by immunoSEQ multiplex PCR, and TCRdb holds only the in-frame ones, with some missing. That table is the source of V, J and clone size, and D and trimming were worked out from the DNA. Altogether about 170,000 clones are present, about 86% being singletons, with the ten largest covering approximately 7%. This receptor was obtained from a man between 50 and 59 years old with active or convalescent COVID-19. The sample taken for sequencing was peripheral blood.

The CDR3 coding sequence is TGTGCCAGCAGTCTCAGCGGGGGGGCGTCCGGGGAGCTGTTTTTT. Translated, it gives CASSLSGGASGELFF. The genes are TRBV6-4 and TRBJ2-2, with 10 positions matching TRBD2. This CDR3 has 15 amino acids. V was clipped by 5 bases and J by 6 bases; unmatched bases: 6. Per germline, CDR1 MRHNA and CDR2 SNTAGT.